A selection of T cell receptor beta chains follows, all from one sample in a study of shared clonotypes between healthy human individuals. Data came from immunoSEQ multiplex PCR; TCRdb stores just in-frame clones and leaves some out. This table holds roughly 1,600,000 clones, 98% found once. Source material: naive CD4+ T cells sorted from blood. These receptors were taken from a young man in good health. CDR3s include the opening cysteine and the closing phenylalanine or tryptophan. Each record gives: J gene, clone size, D gene, V gene, CDR3 DNA, CDR3 protein. The D gene is left open where the match is weak. Some rows mark clone size as missing; the rest say once, few, many or name a class of expanded clone.

TRBJ2-1 | NA | TRBD2 | TRBV7-7 | TGTGCCAGCAGCCCGTCCCTGGCGGGGGGGGTCAATGAGCAGTTCTTC | CASSPSLAGGVNEQFF
TRBJ2-3 | NA | NA | TRBV9 | TGTGCCAGCAGCGTAGATAGGGGTGTCGATGGCACAGATACGCAGTATTTT | CASSVDRGVDGTDTQYF
TRBJ1-2 | NA | TRBD1 | TRBV27 | TGTGCCAGCAGTCAACAGACAGGGTCCGGCTACACCTTC | CASSQQTGSGYTF
TRBJ1-5 | NA | TRBD1 | TRBV2 | TGTGCCAGCAGTGGCACAGGGGGGACCAATCAGCCCCAGCATTTT | CASSGTGGTNQPQHF
TRBJ2-7 | NA | NA | TRBV7-2 | TGTGCCAGCAGGTTCCCTGGGTTGCCCCACGAGCAGTACTTC | CASRFPGLPHEQYF
TRBJ2-7 | NA | NA | TRBV10-3 | TGTGCCATCAGTGAGTCGACCAGGGAGCAGTACTTC | CAISESTREQYF
TRBJ2-5 | NA | NA | TRBV2 | TGTGCCAGCAAATCCAGGGCCGGGGGACAAGAGACCCAGTACTTC | CASKSRAGGQETQYF
TRBJ2-7 | once | NA | TRBV7-9 | TGTGCCACCCAGCGGAGTTCCTACGAGCAGTACTTC | CATQRSSYEQYF
TRBJ2-1 | NA | NA | TRBV2 | TGTGCCAGCAGTGAAATCCCCTCGGTCAATGAGCAGTTCTTC | CASSEIPSVNEQFF
TRBJ1-5 | NA | TRBD1 | TRBV28 | TGTGCCAGCAGCATCACCTTCACAGGGGCCCCGGGGCGACCCCAGCATTTT | CASSITFTGAPGRPQHF
TRBJ2-1 | NA | TRBD2 | TRBV7-3 | TGTGCCAGCAGTCAAGCGGGAGGGCCTTACAATGAGCAGTTCTTC | CASSQAGGPYNEQFF
TRBJ2-7 | NA | NA | TRBV4-1 | TGCGCCAGCAGCCAAGATATAGGCTTGGGCGCCTACGAGCAGTACTTC | CASSQDIGLGAYEQYF
TRBJ2-1 | NA | NA | TRBV29-1 | TGCAGCGCCCATACCTTTGGCCACAATGAGCAGTTCTTC | CSAHTFGHNEQFF
TRBJ2-3 | NA | NA | TRBV5-1 | TGCGCCAGCAGCTTCTGGGACGAGGCAGATACGCAGTATTTT | CASSFWDEADTQYF
TRBJ2-1 | NA | NA | TRBV5-1 | TGCGCCAGCAGCTTGGAGCAGGGCTCCTACAATGAGCAGTTCTTC | CASSLEQGSYNEQFF
TRBJ2-2 | NA | NA | TRBV19 | TGTGCCAGTAGTCCAGGACGGGTTGGCGGGGAGCTGTTTTTT | CASSPGRVGGELFF
TRBJ2-1 | NA | TRBD1 | TRBV5-1 | TGCGCCAGCAGCCCCCGGAAGACAGGGGCGAGTAGTTGGTCCTACAATGAGCAGTTCTTC | CASSPRKTGASSWSYNEQFF
TRBJ2-5 | NA | NA | TRBV18 | TGTGCCAGCTCCCCTGTGGGGACCCAGTACTTC | CASSPVGTQYF
TRBJ2-2 | once | NA | TRBV7-7 | TGTGCTAGCAGCGGACCCGGACACACCGGGGAGCTGTTTTTT | CASSGPGHTGELFF
TRBJ2-3 | once | NA | TRBV2 | TGTGCCAGCACCGAACTCACCCCAGATACGCAGTATTTT | CASTELTPDTQYF
TRBJ2-3 | NA | TRBD2 | TRBV19 | TGTGCCAGTAGTCTACTAGCGGGAGGACCCACAGATACGCAGTATTTT | CASSLLAGGPTDTQYF
TRBJ1-2 | NA | TRBD1 | TRBV29-1 | TGCAGCGTTGTATCTGGGGAGGGACAGGGGGCACATGGCTACACCTTC | CSVVSGEGQGAHGYTF
TRBJ2-1 | NA | TRBD1 | TRBV2 | TGTGCCAGCAGAGAGGGGGACAGGAATGAGCAGTTCTTC | CASREGDRNEQFF
TRBJ2-2 | NA | TRBD2 | TRBV5-4 | TGTGCCAGCAGCTTGCGGCTAGCGGGAGGGGCCGGGGAGCTGTTTTTT | CASSLRLAGGAGELFF
TRBJ2-2 | NA | NA | TRBV7-2 | TGTGCCAGCAGCCCGAGGACATCGGGGGAGCTGTTTTTT | CASSPRTSGELFF
TRBJ2-7 | NA | NA | TRBV5-4 | TGTGCCAGCAGCTTACAGGGCACCTACGAGCAGTACTTC | CASSLQGTYEQYF
TRBJ2-7 | once | NA | TRBV11-3 | TGTGCCAGCAGCTTAGACTCAGGGACCTACGAGCAGTACTTC | CASSLDSGTYEQYF
TRBJ2-7 | NA | TRBD1 | TRBV7-9 | TGTGCCAGCAGCTCGACCGGGACAGCCAGCTCCTACGAGCAGTACTTC | CASSSTGTASSYEQYF
TRBJ2-2 | NA | NA | TRBV5-6 | TGTGCCAGCAGCTTGGCCCCGGCCACCGGGGAGCTGTTTTTT | CASSLAPATGELFF
TRBJ2-1 | NA | NA | TRBV6-4 | TGTGCCAGCAGTGAGACCGGCTACGGGGAGCAGTTCTTC | CASSETGYGEQFF
TRBJ2-3 | NA | TRBD2 | TRBV5-1 | TGCGCCAGCAGCCGACCCGGCCTAGCGGGAGTCGGCACAGATACGCAGTATTTT | CASSRPGLAGVGTDTQYF
TRBJ2-3 | NA | TRBD2 | TRBV7-2 | TGTGCCAGCACCATAGCGGGAGGGGGCACAGATACGCAGTATTTT | CASTIAGGGTDTQYF
TRBJ2-3 | once | TRBD2 | TRBV28 | TGTGCCAGCGGCAGACTAGCGGGATCAAATACGCAGTATTTT | CASGRLAGSNTQYF
TRBJ2-7 | NA | TRBD1 | TRBV18 | TGTGCCAGCTCACCACGAGGGGGCGGTCGATCCGGCGTCGAGCAGTACTTC | CASSPRGGGRSGVEQYF
TRBJ2-2 | once | NA | TRBV5-5 | TGTGCCAGCAGCAAAACCCCACGACAGTCGGGCGGGGAGCTGTTTTTT | CASSKTPRQSGGELFF
TRBJ2-7 | NA | TRBD2 | TRBV7-2 | TGTGCCAGCAGCCCTGGGGCTAGCGGGGCCTACGAGCAGTACTTC | CASSPGASGAYEQYF
TRBJ2-3 | NA | TRBD2 | TRBV7-9 | TGTGCCAGCAGCACTAGGACTAGCGGGATATCTGATACGCAGTATTTT | CASSTRTSGISDTQYF
TRBJ2-1 | NA | NA | TRBV7-2 | TGTGCCAGCAGCTTAGTCGGTGGGGAGCAGTTCTTC | CASSLVGGEQFF
TRBJ2-7 | NA | TRBD1 | TRBV28 | TGTGCCAGCAGTTCCCATCCCGGGACAGCCAACTCCTACGAGCAGTACTTC | CASSSHPGTANSYEQYF
TRBJ2-5 | NA | TRBD1 | TRBV5-1 | TGCGCCAGCAGCTTGGCCTTAGGGACAGGGTTTGAGACCCAGTACTTC | CASSLALGTGFETQYF
TRBJ2-7 | NA | NA | TRBV28 | TGTGCCAGCAGTTCACCATTCCGGACCTACGAGCAGTACTTC | CASSSPFRTYEQYF
TRBJ2-7 | NA | NA | TRBV5-4 | TGTGCCAGCAGCCTCCCGGGTCTCGGACGCGACGAGCAGTACTTC | CASSLPGLGRDEQYF
TRBJ1-4 | NA | NA | TRBV27 | TGTGCCAGCAGTTTACTGGGGGGGGGTGAAAAACTGTTTTTT | CASSLLGGGEKLFF
TRBJ2-7 | NA | NA | TRBV6-1 | TGTGCCAGCAGTGAAGGCCTAGACAACCTCGAGCAGTACTTC | CASSEGLDNLEQYF
TRBJ1-5 | NA | NA | TRBV28 | TGTGCCAGCAGGCTACAGCGTTTACAGCCCCAGCATTTT | CASRLQRLQPQHF
TRBJ2-7 | NA | NA | TRBV2 | TGTGCCAGCCGCAAAGACGACTACGAGCAGTACTTC | CASRKDDYEQYF
TRBJ2-1 | NA | TRBD2 | TRBV13 | TGTGCCAGCAGCCGGACTAGCGGGAGGTACAATGAGCAGTTCTTC | CASSRTSGRYNEQFF
TRBJ2-7 | NA | TRBD2 | TRBV30 | TGTGCCTGGAGTATACCGGGACTAGCGGGAAGCGAGCAGTACTTC | CAWSIPGLAGSEQYF
TRBJ2-4 | NA | NA | TRBV19 | TGTGCCAGTAGGATCAATGGGGCCAAAAACATTCAGTACTTC | CASRINGAKNIQYF
TRBJ1-5 | NA | NA | TRBV29-1 | TGCAGCGTTTCAAAGGGATCGGCTCAGCCCCAGCATTTT | CSVSKGSAQPQHF